What follows is one T cell receptor (beta chain) and its context. What this receptor recognizes is not known. No per-base quality is available; no much larger clone lies one base away. This record belongs to a study of T cells after posttransplantation cyclophosphamide (dated by TCRdb to the mid-2010s). With respect to the entire study: The study tracked T cell repertoire reconstitution by TRB sequencing after myeloablative bone marrow transplantation using posttransplantation cyclophosphamide as GVHD prophylaxis. Antigen receptor sequencing covered samples from a few dozen PTCy-treated patients and 15 to 20 of their related bone marrow donors. TRB sequencing was performed on blood from all 35 or so PTCy patients with 1-year posttransplant specimens. In 3 patients, TRB sequencing was also performed on up to 3 more blood samples taken 2 to 5.2 years after transplant, and in 4 patients, pretransplant blood was also TRB-sequenced. Because TRA and TRB clonality correlated tightly in roughly ten samples, later TCR analyses were limited to TRB. Public TRB sequences were searched against a database of over 3,000 sequences associated with responses to pathogens, tumor antigens, self-antigens and alloantigens. The study at large found these results: Across fewer than 50 patients, TRB clonality was highly associated with recipient CMV seropositivity and CMV reactivation, and diversity in PTCy patients was similar to diversity in CNI/methotrexate controls. The TRB repertoires of T cells infiltrating skin or GI tract showed only limited overlap with the TRB repertoires of T cells in blood. Donor-recipient similarity was low at 1-2 months but increased during the first year, and donor CD8+ memory clones often dominated later blood repertoires.

The CDR3 numbers 13 residues from cysteine through phenylalanine. The entry retains the CDR3 DNA only, 39 bases that are in frame from base 1. CDR1 and CDR2 are read off the germline V gene as SQVTM and ANQGSEA. V and J lose 7 bases and 6 bases, and a span of 18 bases separates them. Genomic DNA was used for TRB sequencing, which was performed with the immunoSEQ assay at survey resolution or with the hsTCRB kit. Per the authors' processing: Initial read processing used immunoSEQ software, and repertoire analyses used the LymphoSeq R package. Clonality was computed as 1 minus normalized Shannon entropy; Gini coefficient was also calculated for each TRB dataset. Phenotypes of unsorted samples were inferred by mapping TRB sequences from sorted subsets of the recipient or donor onto the same recipient's unsorted samples. The table comes from immuneACCESS by way of TCRdb, which keeps in-frame sequences with V and J called. Part of the clones is missing from these tables; in studies checked, under half for an unresolved V gene and the rest for unknown reasons. V and J calls and clone size come straight from that table; D and trimming were deduced from the DNA. For this sample the table gives about 21,000 clones, of which approximately 92% were detected only once. The ten largest clonotypes hold around 2% of the sample.

The control group consisted of approximately 10 patients who received myeloablative marrow transplants with methotrexate plus a calcineurin inhibitor and who were sampled 1 year after transplant. Peripheral blood and bone marrow mononuclear cells were isolated by Ficoll-Hypaque density centrifugation and cryopreserved. Sample: PBMCs, taken roughly 350 days after allogeneic stem cell transplant with calcineurin inhibitor and methotrexate. In this chain, TRBV29-1 is recombined with TRBJ1-1; TRBD1 is a weak D gene call, 6 bases matching. The source of this sequence is a female patient between 30 and 45 years old who received an allogeneic stem cell transplant from an unrelated donor, was CMV-positive, and had acute and chronic GVHD. Some T cells may derive from the graft donor when a transplant has been performed. The CDR3 loop reads CSGTGGGSAEAFF. The DNA sequence is as follows: TGCAGCGGGACTGGGGGGGGCTCAGCTGAAGCTTTCTTT.